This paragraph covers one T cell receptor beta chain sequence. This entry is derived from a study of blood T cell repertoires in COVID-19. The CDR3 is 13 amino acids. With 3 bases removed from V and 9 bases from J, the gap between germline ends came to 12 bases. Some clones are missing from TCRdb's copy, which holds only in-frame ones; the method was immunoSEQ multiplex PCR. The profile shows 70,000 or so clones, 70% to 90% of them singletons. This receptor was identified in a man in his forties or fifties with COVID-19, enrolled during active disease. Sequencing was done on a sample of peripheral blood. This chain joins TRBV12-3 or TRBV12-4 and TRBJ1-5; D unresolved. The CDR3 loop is CASSFSVYWPQHF. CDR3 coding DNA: TGTGCCAGCAGTTTTAGTGTGTATTGGCCCCAGCATTTT.